Shown below are 24 T cell receptor beta chains from a single sample sequenced in a study of blood T cell repertoires in COVID-19. Generated by immunoSEQ multiplex PCR, the TCRdb table keeps only in-frame clones and is missing some. Of approximately 190,000 clones in the sample, about four fifths were seen once. Source material: peripheral blood. These receptors came from a woman aged 55-70 years with COVID-19, enrolled during active disease.

J is TRBJ2-1 and V is TRBV7-9, with 8 nucleotides matching TRBD2. Per germline, CDR1 SEHNR and CDR2 FQNEAQ (reference sequence). Trimming took 7 bases from V and 9 from J; bases not matched to a gene: 14. The CDR3 totals 15 residues. The CDR3 sequence: CASTWFVGGAGEQFF. As DNA, the CDR3 is TGTGCCAGCACCTGGTTTGTCGGGGGGGCAGGTGAGCAGTTCTTC.

The CDR3: CASSLRPSGRGEQFF. The CDR3 bases are TGTGCCAGCAGTTTACGTCCGAGCGGGAGAGGGGAGCAGTTCTTC. The V call is TRBV27, the J call TRBJ2-1, with 8 positions matching TRBD2. The CDR3 spans 15 residues. The junction had 10 bases not matched to a gene; V was cut back by 2 bases and J by 10 bases. Germline V gene sequence: CDR1 MNHEY, CDR2 SMNVEV (reference sequence).

This clone has more than one count but fewer than ten. This sequence joins TRBV30 and TRBJ1-4; possibly TRBD1 for D (6 bases). V lost 5 bases and J 5 bases, leaving 18 bases between the germline ends. Per the germline V gene, CDR1 is GTSNPN and CDR2 is SVGIG (reference sequence). The CDR3 is made up of 15 amino acids. CDR3 coding DNA: TGTGCCTGGTTTCGTCGGGGGGCGAGGAATGAAAAACTGTTTTTT. Its protein product is CAWFRRGARNEKLFF.

This clone has a count of ten or more. V is TRBV6-1 and J is TRBJ1-2, with D possibly TRBD1 on 5 matching bases. Trimming left V 0 bases short and J 7 bases short, with 15 bases between. CDR1 is MNHNS and CDR2 is SASEGT in the germline V gene. The CDR3 sequence is 15 residues long. Written as DNA, the CDR3 is TGTGCCAGCAGTGAAGCGGCCAGGGAAAGGGGTGGCTACACCTTC. It encodes CASSEAARERGGYTF.

The chain joins TRBV24-1 to TRBJ2-5; D is perhaps TRBD2 (6 bases). The CDR3 is 12 residues long. Looked up from germline, CDR1 is KGHDR and CDR2 is SFDVKD. Trimming left V 9 bases short and J 5 bases short, with 12 bases between. Here the CDR3 DNA reads TGTGCCACCTCGGGCGGGGACGAGACCCAGTACTTC. The encoded protein is CATSGGDETQYF.

This chain connects TRBV7-2 to TRBJ2-5; 7 bases align to TRBD1. Per the germline V gene, CDR1 is SGHTA and CDR2 is FQGNSA. The J segment lost 3 bases and the V segment lost 5 bases, leaving 9 bases of the junction unmatched. This CDR3 region has 15 residues. The CDR3 reads CASSLTRGLEETQYF. The DNA for the CDR3 is TGTGCCAGCAGCCTTACTAGGGGGCTAGAAGAGACCCAGTACTTC.

The rearrangement uses TRBV7-2 and TRBJ2-5; 12 bases map to TRBD2. From germline, CDR1 is SGHTA and CDR2 FQGNSA. The CDR3 runs to 16 residues. V lost 2 bases, J lost 2 bases, and 3 bases stayed unmatched. The CDR3 DNA follows: TGTGCCAGCAGCTTAAGCCTAGCGGGGGGGCAAGAGACCCAGTACTTC. Residues: CASSLSLAGGQETQYF.

The rearrangement uses TRBV5-5 and TRBJ2-2, with 9 bases identical to TRBD1. This CDR3 has 16 residues. J gave up 7 bases and V 3 bases, and 10 bases lay outside the gene matches. Germline CDR1 is SGHKS and CDR2 is YYEKEE (reference sequence). The CDR3: CASSSGTGRKSGELFF. In DNA, the CDR3 is TGTGCCAGCAGCTCCGGGACAGGGAGAAAAAGCGGGGAGCTGTTTTTT.

This rearrangement joins TRBV15 to TRBJ2-3; D perhaps matches TRBD2 (7 bases). The CDR3 has 13 amino acids. Germline loops: CDR1 LNHNV, CDR2 YYDKDF (reference sequence). Trimming removed 9 bases at V and 6 bases at J, with 16 bases between. DNA for the CDR3: TGTGCCACTATGCGGGGGCCCACGGATACGCAGTATTTT. Translation gives CATMRGPTDTQYF.

As to this clone: An end of the junction differs from the germline gene, which may be a read error. The chain employs TRBV15 and TRBJ2-1; D perhaps matches TRBD2 (5 bases). CDR1 and CDR2 from the germline V gene are LNHNV and YYDKDF (reference sequence). The CDR3 spans 13 residues. The CDR3 reads CATGSGSYNEQFF. The CDR3 DNA sequence: TGTGCCACCGGCAGCGGCTCCTACAATGAGCAGTTCTTC.

The CDR3 nucleotides read TGTGCCAGCAGCTTGTCACTGGGCACAGATACGCAGTATTTT. It translates to CASSLSLGTDTQYF. This chain uses TRBV5-8 with TRBJ2-3; D is undetermined. The CDR3 has 14 residues. Germline CDR1 reads SGHTS; CDR2 reads YDEGEE. The V and J ends lost 1 base and 1 base respectively, with 7 bases between them.

The chain uses TRBV7-2 and TRBJ2-1, with TRBD2 matching over 10 bases. CDR1 SGHTA and CDR2 FQGNSA come from the germline V gene. CDR3 size: 18 residues. V trimming: 5 bases; J trimming: 0 bases; junction bases outside the gene matches: 10. The chain's CDR3 is CASSHLAGVSSSYNEQFF. The DNA of the CDR3 is TGTGCCAGCAGCCACCTAGCGGGAGTTTCAAGCTCCTACAATGAGCAGTTCTTC.

This clone showed up just a few times. The chain couples TRBV7-6 to TRBJ1-6, with TRBD1 matching 7 bases. V gave up 5 bases and J gave up 8 bases; unmatched junction bases: 9. Germline loops: CDR1 SGHVS, CDR2 FNYEAQ. This CDR3 is 15 amino acids long. For the CDR3, the DNA is TGTGCCAGCAGCCCTCTGCGGGACAGTGATTCACCCCTCCACTTT. This translates into CASSPLRDSDSPLHF.

The count of this clone is one. V is TRBV24-1 and J is TRBJ2-1, with D possibly TRBD1 on 6 matching bases. The CDR3 is made up of 13 amino acids. V was cut by 7 bases and J by 10 bases, with 16 bases left in between. CDR1 and CDR2 from the germline V gene are KGHDR and SFDVKD. The CDR3 reads CATRGAVTTEQFF. The DNA of the CDR3 is TGTGCCACCAGGGGGGCGGTTACCACGGAGCAGTTCTTC.

This clone is a singleton in its sample. This chain connects TRBV6-5 to TRBJ2-7; TRBD2 aligns across 9 bases. Germline CDR1 reads MNHEY; CDR2 reads SVGAGI. CDR3 size: 16 residues. The V and J ends lost 1 base and 4 bases, in that order; junction bases with no gene match: 8. The CDR3 spells CASSYFRASGKYEQYF. The CDR3 DNA is TGTGCCAGCAGTTACTTTAGGGCTAGCGGGAAGTACGAGCAGTACTTC.

V usage is TRBV5-1 and J usage is TRBJ1-2, with 9 nucleotides matching TRBD1. CDR3 length: 16 amino acids. From germline, CDR1 is SGHRS and CDR2 YFSETQ. V shed 4 bases, J shed 2 bases, and the junction held 9 bases outside the gene matches. CDR3 residues: CASSAPGTGSNYGYTF. DNA for the CDR3: TGCGCCAGCAGCGCTCCCGGGACAGGGTCCAACTATGGCTACACCTTC.

The CDR3 nucleotides read TGTGCCAGTAGTATAGATCGGACAGGGCTTAATCAGCCCCAGCATTTT. Translated, it gives CASSIDRTGLNQPQHF. V usage is TRBV19 and J usage is TRBJ1-5, with TRBD1 matching over 8 bases. This CDR3 has 16 residues. Per the germline V gene, CDR1 is LNHDA and CDR2 is SQIVND (reference sequence). J lost 4 bases, V lost 0 bases, and 5 bases had no gene match.

V gene TRBV2 combines with J gene TRBJ2-5; the match to TRBD1 covers 9 bases. The CDR3 is 14 amino acids. V was pared by 4 bases and J by 3 bases, with 3 bases of the junction left unmatched. The germline CDR1 and CDR2 sequences are SNHLY and FYNNEI. CDR3 loop: CASSVDRGEETQYF. The CDR3, as DNA: TGTGCCAGCAGTGTGGACAGGGGAGAAGAGACCCAGTACTTC.

This rearrangement joins TRBV3-1 (or the pseudogene TRBV3-2) to TRBJ1-5; no definite D call. The CDR3 is made up of 12 amino acids. Germline V gene sequence: CDR1 LGHDT, CDR2 YNNKEL (reference sequence). V gave up 7 bases and J gave up 6 bases, with 10 bases separating them. The CDR3 bases are TGTGCCAGCAATAACCCAGGTCAGCCCCAGCATTTT. Translation: CASNNPGQPQHF.

The chain is built from TRBV13 and TRBJ2-3, with TRBD2 identical over 10 bases. The J segment lost 2 bases and the V segment lost 5 bases, leaving 10 bases of the junction unmatched. Germline values: CDR1 PRHDT, CDR2 FYEKMQ (reference sequence). The length of the CDR3 is 17 residues. CDR3 region: CASSPQPGLAFTDTQYF. CDR3 coding DNA: TGTGCCAGCAGCCCCCAACCGGGACTAGCGTTCACAGATACGCAGTATTTT. Full variable domain (outside the CDR3, taken from reference TRBV13 and TRBJ2-3): AAGVIQSPRHLIKEKRETATLKCYPIPRHDTVYWYQQGPGQDPQFLISFYEKMQSDKGSIPDRFSAQQFSDYHSELNMSSLELGDSALYFCASSPQPGLAFTDTQYFGPGTRLTVL.

V usage is TRBV3-1 (or the pseudogene TRBV3-2) and J usage is TRBJ1-4; 7 positions agree with TRBD1. With 3 bases clipped from V and 6 bases from J, the junction kept 7 bases outside the gene matches. The CDR3 totals 15 residues. CDR1 is LGHDT and CDR2 is YNNKEL in the germline V gene (reference sequence). CDR3 loop: CASSHPGTAHEKLFF. CDR3 DNA: TGTGCCAGCAGCCACCCCGGGACAGCACATGAAAAACTGTTTTTT.

This chain uses TRBV27 with TRBJ2-2, with a possible D match to TRBD2 (5 bases). CDR1 and CDR2 from the germline V gene are MNHEY and SMNVEV (reference sequence). This CDR3 has 15 residues. Between the trimmed V and J ends, which lost 5 bases and 2 bases, there was a span of 12 bases. The CDR3 DNA is TGTGCCAGCAGTCTCCGCGGGCAAAACACCGGGGAGCTGTTTTTT. It specifies CASSLRGQNTGELFF.

J is TRBJ1-4 and V is TRBV18; 7 bases map to TRBD1. The CDR3 totals 16 residues. Germline CDR1 is KGHSH and CDR2 is LQKENI. V was pared by 5 bases and J by 3 bases, with 9 bases of the junction left unmatched. The CDR3 DNA reads as TGTGCCAGCTCAATGACAGGGTTGGCGGCTAATGAAAAACTGTTTTTT. This codes for CASSMTGLAANEKLFF. Combining the CDR3 with reference TRBV18 and TRBJ1-4 gives the whole variable domain NAGVMQNPRHLVRRRGQEARLRCSPMKGHSHVYWYRQLPEEGLKFMVYLQKENIIDESGMPKERFSAEFPKEGPSILRIQQVVRGDSAAYFCASSMTGLAANEKLFFGSGTQLSVL.

The chain links TRBV5-1 to TRBJ2-1; D may be TRBD2 (6 bases). CDR3 length: 17 residues. Germline V gene data show CDR1 as SGHRS and CDR2 as YFSETQ. Trimming removed 3 bases at V and 4 bases at J, with 20 bases between. Here the CDR3 reads CASSSAPGLIFYNEQFF. Here the CDR3 DNA reads TGCGCCAGCAGCTCCGCCCCGGGACTGATATTTTACAATGAGCAGTTCTTC.